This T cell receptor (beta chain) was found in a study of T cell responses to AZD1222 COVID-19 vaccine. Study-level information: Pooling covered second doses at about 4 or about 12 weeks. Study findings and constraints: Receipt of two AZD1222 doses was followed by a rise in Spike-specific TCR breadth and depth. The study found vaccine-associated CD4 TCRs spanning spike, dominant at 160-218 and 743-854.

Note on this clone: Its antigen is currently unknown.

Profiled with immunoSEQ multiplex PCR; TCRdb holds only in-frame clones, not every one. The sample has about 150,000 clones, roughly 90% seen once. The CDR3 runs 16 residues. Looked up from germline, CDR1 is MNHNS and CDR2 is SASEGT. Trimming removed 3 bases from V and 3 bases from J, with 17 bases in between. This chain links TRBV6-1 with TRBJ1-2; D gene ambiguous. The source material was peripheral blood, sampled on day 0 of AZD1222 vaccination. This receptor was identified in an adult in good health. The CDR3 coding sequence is TGTGCCAGCAGTGAGAAGGCCTCCGCAGATTACTATGGCTACACCTTC. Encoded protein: CASSEKASADYYGYTF.